This T cell receptor (beta chain) was sequenced for a study of CD8+CD57+ T cells in acquired aplastic anemia. Study as a whole: Each DNA sample taken from sorted CD4+ and CD8+ cells came to roughly 3.5 ug on average.

Genomic DNA provided the template from which TCR beta VDJ and CDR3 profiles were obtained. TCRdb redid the calling of the reads with MiXCR, one entry per CDR3 protein. The data show 310,000 or so distinct CDR3 sequences, with roughly 61% seen just once and around 1.3% held by the top ten. Patients included in sequencing had previously demonstrated CD8+CD57+ cell expansion by flow cytometry. Patients had not yet gotten any therapy when their blood was taken for sampling. This clonotype was counted many times. Deletions cut 6 bases from V and 0 bases from J, with 16 bases between. Germline V gene lookup returns CDR1 SGHRS and CDR2 YFSETQ. The CDR3 spans 15 residues.

The source is a human donor with aplastic anemia. The chain employs TRBV5-1 and TRBJ2-7, with D perhaps matching TRBD1 (5 bases). Source material: sorted CD4+, CD8+, or CD8+CD57+ T cells (not recorded which) from PBMCs. CDR3: CASTRNRRSSYEQYF. DNA for the CDR3: TGCGCCAGCACCAGGAACAGGCGAAGCTCCTACGAGCAGTACTTC.